Listed here is a single TCR beta chain. The antigen remains unidentified. This entry comes from a study of vaccination and CD4 T cells after COVID-19. With 5 bases clipped from V and 1 base from J, the junction kept 8 bases outside the gene matches. There are 15 residues in the CDR3. Looked up from germline, CDR1 is SGHTA and CDR2 is FQGNSA. Sequenced with the Oncomine TCR Beta short-read assay was DNA taken from cultured CD4+ T cells. TCRdb used MiXCR to reprocess the PCR reads, holding one entry per CDR3 protein. The table records more than 13,000 distinct CDR3 sequences, about 56% of them present only once. Treatment indicated: 10-day PBMC culture with coronavirus spike peptide pools or control peptides (ViraFEST assay). Using peptide pools, antigen-specific T cells were expanded in ViraFEST before TCRs were sequenced. Cultures of PBMCs, 1.5 million to 2 million per well, were set up with about 10 IU/ml IL-2 and about 9.7 ug/ml peptide pools.

This clonotype originated in a human donor who had recovered from COVID-19. The V and J genes are TRBV7-2 and TRBJ2-7, with TRBD1 identical over 7 bases. The source material was CD4+ T cells from blood, cultured in vitro, sampled before SARS-CoV-2 vaccination. CDR3 residues: CASSLTGQSSYEQYF. The CDR3, as DNA: TGTGCCAGCAGCCTTACGGGACAGTCGTCCTACGAGCAGTACTTC.